These 29 T cell receptor beta chains were all obtained from the same sample, sequenced in a study of technical replicates of blood from a handful of donors. The method was immunoSEQ multiplex PCR; TCRdb's version includes in-frame clones alone and lacks a portion of them. Of 55,000 to 75,000 clones listed, about 94% are singletons. Sequencing was carried out using PBMCs. The receptors shown here come from a human donor in good health. Some clones in this sample may be carry-over from other donors' samples.

The V gene is TRBV7-9, the J gene TRBJ1-1, with 7 bases identical to TRBD1. With V trimmed by 5 bases and J by 8 bases, 8 bases remained unmatched. Germline CDR1 and CDR2: SEHNR and FQNEAQ (reference sequence). CDR3 length equals 13 residues. The CDR3 nucleotides are TGTGCCAGCAGCACCTGGCGGGACAGAGAAGCTTTCTTT. As protein: CASSTWRDREAFF.

This clone was seen only a few times. V gene TRBV14 combines with J gene TRBJ1-2; possible D gene TRBD1, 5 bases. Germline assignment: CDR1 SGHDN and CDR2 FVKESK. This CDR3 spans 17 amino acids. V lost 0 bases and J 7 bases, leaving 21 bases between the germline ends. CDR3 in amino acids: CASSQEGDWGDWSGYTF. As DNA, the CDR3 is TGTGCCAGCAGCCAAGAAGGGGACTGGGGGGATTGGAGTGGCTACACCTTC.

The chain has TRBV5-4 and TRBJ2-1, with TRBD2 matching 7 bases. V dropped 1 base and J dropped 6; count of bases not matched to a gene: 10. CDR1 and CDR2 from the germline V gene are SGHNT and YYREEE (reference sequence). This CDR3 contains 16 residues. The CDR3 region has the DNA TGTGCCAGCAGCTTGATGCGCAGCGGGACGATCAATGAGCAGTTCTTC. Its translation: CASSLMRSGTINEQFF.

This rearrangement joins TRBV4-3 to TRBJ2-1; no clear D. The CDR3 consists of 13 residues. Trimming took off 2 bases at V and 5 bases at J, with 7 bases between the two ends. Germline V gives CDR1 LGHNA, CDR2 YSLEER. The DNA of the CDR3 is TGCGCCAGCAGCCAAAGACTTCACAATGAGCAGTTCTTC. Its translation is CASSQRLHNEQFF.

This chain links TRBV11-2 with TRBJ1-2, with TRBD1 matching over 9 bases. The CDR3 is 15 amino acids. Trimming removed 0 bases from V and 7 bases from J; junction bases left unmatched: 6. Per the germline V gene, CDR1 is SGHAT and CDR2 is FQNNGV. CDR3 loop: CASSLDRDRVFGYTF. The CDR3 nucleotides read TGTGCCAGCAGCTTAGATCGGGACAGGGTCTTTGGCTACACCTTC.

The chain employs TRBV5-1 and TRBJ1-1, with D unclear. CDR3 length: 13 amino acids. Germline values: CDR1 SGHRS, CDR2 YFSETQ. Between the trimmed V and J ends, which lost 2 bases and 10 bases, there was a span of 15 bases. The CDR3 here is CASSFVRQSTAFF. CDR3 nucleotides: TGCGCCAGCAGCTTCGTGCGGCAGTCGACAGCTTTCTTT.

The chain recombines TRBV4-3 with TRBJ2-7; 10 positions match TRBD2. V shed 2 bases, J shed 3 bases, and the junction held 7 bases outside the gene matches. This CDR3 region has 16 residues. CDR1 is LGHNA and CDR2 is YSLEER in the germline V gene. The CDR3 DNA follows: TGCGCCAGCAGCCAACTAGCGGGAGAACCCATCTACGAGCAGTACTTC. Translated: CASSQLAGEPIYEQYF.

The V and J genes are TRBV9 and TRBJ2-1; 7 bases are a match to TRBD1. V was clipped by 3 bases and J by 5 bases; unmatched bases: 14. This CDR3 is built from 17 residues. Per germline, CDR1 SGDLS and CDR2 YYNGEE. CDR3 residues: CASSDRGHLSWDNEQFF. CDR3 sequence (DNA): TGTGCCAGCAGCGACAGGGGTCATCTATCGTGGGACAATGAGCAGTTCTTC.

This chain links TRBV30 with TRBJ2-7; TRBD2 agrees at 8 bases. The CDR3 is 11 residues long. The V gene end was trimmed by 5 bases and the J gene end by 7 bases; junction bases not matched to a gene: 4. Germline V gives CDR1 GTSNPN, CDR2 SVGIG (reference sequence). DNA for the CDR3: TGTGCCTGGGATAGCGGGGCGGAGCAGTACTTC. Protein: CAWDSGAEQYF.

V usage is TRBV4-2 and J usage is TRBJ2-1; 11 bases match TRBD1. Losses at the gene ends were 4 bases for V and 14 bases for J; bases not matched to a gene: 10. Germline CDR1 reads LGHNA; CDR2 reads YNFKEQ. The CDR3 length is 14 residues. The chain's CDR3 is CASSREGQGASEFF. The CDR3, as DNA: TGTGCCAGCAGCCGGGAAGGACAGGGGGCAAGCGAGTTCTTC.

The genes are TRBV21-1 and TRBJ1-2; TRBD1 reflects the table's D call only, with no check against the DNA. TRBV21-1 is labeled a pseudogene. The length of the CDR3 is 13 residues. For the CDR3, the DNA is TGTGCCAGCGTCACCACAGGGTGGTATGGCTACACCTTC. Encoded protein: CASVTTGWYGYTF.

The chain couples TRBV7-9 to TRBJ2-2; 10 nucleotides align to TRBD1. Germline V gene sequence: CDR1 SEHNR, CDR2 FQNEAQ (reference sequence). Trimming at V came to 4 bases and at J to 5 bases, leaving 4 bases not matched to a gene. The CDR3 runs 15 residues. CDR3 nucleotide sequence: TGTGCCAGCAGCTCAAGGGGACAGGGGACCGGGGAGCTGTTTTTT. It yields the protein CASSSRGQGTGELFF.

The chain uses TRBV7-8 and TRBJ2-2; 7 positions match TRBD2. The ends lost 5 bases at V and 7 bases at J; junction bases unmatched: 16. Germline V CDR1 and CDR2: SGHVS, FQNEAQ. The CDR3 consists of 17 residues. The CDR3 coding sequence is TGTGCCAGCAGCCAGCGCGGTGGGGGGGTGGCGATCGGGGAGCTGTTTTTT. It specifies CASSQRGGGVAIGELFF.

This clone was recorded a few times. J is TRBJ2-3 and V is TRBV20-1, with TRBD2 as a possible D gene (5 bases). This CDR3 has 11 amino acids. V dropped 0 bases and J dropped 9 bases, with 7 bases sitting between them. Germline CDR1 and CDR2: DFQATT and SNEGSKA (reference sequence). Here the CDR3 reads CSARDRRTQYF. The CDR3 nucleotides read TGCAGTGCTAGAGATCGGAGGACGCAGTATTTT.

This clone occurred once. The rearrangement uses TRBV7-3 and TRBJ2-3; D may be TRBD2 (5 bases). The germline CDR1 and CDR2 sequences are SGHTA and FQGTGA. The CDR3 has 12 amino acids. Trimming shortened V by 6 bases and J by 5 bases, and 9 bases separated the two germline ends. The CDR3 DNA is TGTGCCAGCAGTATAGAGGGAGATACGCAGTATTTT. It translates to CASSIEGDTQYF.

This chain links TRBV6-5 with TRBJ2-3, with 13 nucleotides matching TRBD2. CDR1 MNHEY and CDR2 SVGAGI come from the germline V gene. The CDR3 is made up of 15 amino acids. V was pared by 4 bases and J by 4 bases, with 2 bases of the junction left unmatched. The CDR3 here is CASSLLAGGPDTQYF. CDR3 DNA sequence: TGTGCCAGCAGTTTACTAGCGGGAGGGCCAGATACGCAGTATTTT.

The CDR3, as DNA: TGCGCCAGCAGCTTAGGGACAGGGGGCGCCGGTGGCTACACCTTC. It translates to CASSLGTGGAGGYTF. J is TRBJ1-2 and V is TRBV5-1; TRBD1 matches 12 bases. The CDR3 length is 15 residues. Germline V gene sequence: CDR1 SGHRS, CDR2 YFSETQ. Trimming took 2 bases from V and 7 from J; bases not matched to a gene: 6.

The chain is built from TRBV5-1 and TRBJ2-3; 9 bases are a match to TRBD2. The length of the CDR3 is 16 residues. CDR1 and CDR2 (germline): SGHRS, YFSETQ. Trimming cost V 1 base and J 2 bases; bases outside gene matches: 5. CDR3 DNA sequence: TGCGCCAGCAGCTTGTTGCGGGGGGGCCTCACAGATACGCAGTATTTT. The encoded protein is CASSLLRGGLTDTQYF. The entire variable domain, with the rest obtained from reference TRBV5-1 and TRBJ2-3, is as follows: KAGVTQTPRYLIKTRGQQVTLSCSPISGHRSVSWYQQTPGQGLQFLFEYFSETQRNKGNFPGRFSGRQFSNSRSEMNVSTLELGDSALYLCASSLLRGGLTDTQYFGPGTRLTVL.

The chain recombines TRBV7-2 with TRBJ2-1; 11 positions agree with TRBD2. Germline CDR1 and CDR2: SGHTA and FQGNSA. Unmatched junction bases numbered 8, after V lost 4 bases and J lost 3 bases. This CDR3 spans 17 amino acids. The CDR3 DNA sequence: TGTGCCAGCAGCTCACCTACCGGGACTAGCGGCTACAATGAGCAGTTCTTC. Translated: CASSSPTGTSGYNEQFF.

The rearrangement uses TRBV4-3 and TRBJ1-2, with D perhaps TRBD1 (5 bases). Germline V CDR1 and CDR2: LGHNA, YSLEER. Trimming cost V 1 base and J 4 bases, with 13 bases left between them. The CDR3 spans 15 residues. The CDR3 spells CASSQGQGKGYGYTF. The CDR3 DNA sequence: TGCGCCAGCAGCCAAGGCCAGGGCAAGGGCTATGGCTACACCTTC.

V gene TRBV30 combines with J gene TRBJ1-3; the D gene is possibly TRBD1 (5 bases). The germline V gene encodes CDR1 GTSNPN and CDR2 SVGIG (reference sequence). V gave up 2 bases and J gave up 10 bases, with 9 bases separating them. CDR3 length: 11 amino acids. CDR3: CAWSLGATIYF. The CDR3 region has the DNA TGTGCCTGGAGTCTTGGGGCTACCATATATTTT.

The chain combines TRBV25-1 with TRBJ1-4; D remains unclear. This CDR3 spans 16 amino acids. The germline V and J ends were trimmed by 5 bases and 1 base, with 14 bases remaining between them. The germline gives CDR1 MGHDK, CDR2 SYGVNS. CDR3 loop: CASSLQPGITNEKLFF. The CDR3 DNA follows: TGTGCCAGCAGTCTACAGCCAGGAATAACTAATGAAAAACTGTTTTTT.

The rearrangement uses TRBV7-2 and TRBJ2-2; D is possibly TRBD2 (6 bases). Trimming left V 2 bases short and J 4 bases short, with 14 bases between. CDR3 size: 16 residues. CDR1 and CDR2 (germline): SGHTA, FQGNSA. This CDR3 is CASSLWGGTTTGELFF. CDR3 bases: TGTGCCAGCAGCTTATGGGGCGGGACGACCACCGGGGAGCTGTTTTTT.

The chain links TRBV7-9 to TRBJ1-4; weak D call: TRBD1 (6 bases). Germline V gene sequence: CDR1 SEHNR, CDR2 FQNEAQ (reference sequence). V was clipped by 8 bases and J by 3 bases, with 10 bases between them. CDR3 length: 13 residues. CDR3 coding DNA: TGTGCCAGCGGAACAGGGTCTAATGAAAAACTGTTTTTT. The encoded protein is CASGTGSNEKLFF.

The chain carries TRBV7-2 and TRBJ1-5; a weak D match, TRBD1 (6 bases). The CDR3 covers 17 residues. V lost 5 bases and J 1 base, leaving 18 bases between the germline ends. The germline gives CDR1 SGHTA, CDR2 FQGNSA. This chain's CDR3 is CASSPGGAGASNQPQHF. CDR3 sequence (DNA): TGTGCCAGCAGCCCAGGAGGGGCGGGGGCGAGCAATCAGCCCCAGCATTTT.

V is TRBV6-6 and J is TRBJ2-7; 10 bases map to TRBD2. The CDR3 sequence is 15 residues long. The V gene's germline CDR1 is MNHNY and CDR2 SVGAGI (reference sequence). J gave up 3 bases and V 6 bases, and 8 bases lay outside the gene matches. In nucleotides, the CDR3 is TGTGCCAGCAGAAACCCCAGGACTAGCGGCTACGAGCAGTACTTC. Translated, it gives CASRNPRTSGYEQYF.

The V gene is TRBV7-2, the J gene TRBJ1-1, with D possibly matching TRBD1 (5 bases). This CDR3 comprises 13 residues. In germline, CDR1 is SGHTA, CDR2 FQGNSA. Deletions cut 7 bases from V and 8 bases from J, with 17 bases between. The CDR3 is CASNFGPKGEAFF. CDR3 bases: TGTGCCAGCAACTTTGGGCCCAAGGGGGAAGCTTTCTTT.

The genes are TRBV29-1 and TRBJ2-7; D ambiguous. Germline CDR1 and CDR2: SQVTM and ANQGSEA. There are 8 residues in the CDR3. Here the CDR3 reads CRRDEQYF. The CDR3 DNA reads TGCAGGAGAGACGAGCAGTACTTC.

V and J are TRBV7-8 and TRBJ1-6; 7 nucleotides align to TRBD1. V gave up 1 base and J gave up 0 bases; unmatched junction bases: 9. Germline V lookup: CDR1 SGHVS, CDR2 FQNEAQ. The CDR3 extends over 19 amino acids. In nucleotides, the CDR3 is TGTGCCAGCAGCTTAGGCCGGACAGGACCGAGCTCCTATAATTCACCCCTCCACTTT. It translates to CASSLGRTGPSSYNSPLHF.